One and the same sample provided the 21 T cell receptor beta chains below, sequenced in a study of T cell clusters in autoimmune cytopenias. TRB amplification used approximately 250 ng of peripheral blood genomic DNA. TRB rearrangements were amplified by touch-down multiplex PCR with mixed TRB-A/B primers. TCRdb re-analyzed the multiplex PCR reads; it lists each CDR3 protein once, without DNA. The listing contains 4,500 to 5,500 distinct CDR3 sequences. The same specimen was also included in a second study, on T cell repertoires in aging, cancer and after chemotherapy.

Sequencing was carried out using peripheral blood. All receptors come from a human donor with chronic lymphocytic leukemia. The donor label of this sample is uncertain.

The rearrangement joins TRBV12-3 or TRBV12-4 to TRBJ1-4; checking the TCRdb D call of TRBD1 is not possible without DNA. The CDR3 is 14 residues long. CDR3 amino acids: CASSVHGGGEKLFF.

J is TRBJ2-4 and V is TRBV6-5; TCRdb's D call of TRBD2 is untestable without DNA. CDR3 length: 15 residues. CDR1 MNHEY and CDR2 SVGAGI come from the germline V gene. Here the CDR3 reads CASSELGSAKNIQYF.

This clonotype is labeled medium-sized based on frequency. The CDR3: CASSLFLSTDTQYF. This sequence joins TRBV11-3 and TRBJ2-3. The CDR3 is 14 residues long. Germline V gives CDR1 SGHNT, CDR2 YENEEA.

V usage is TRBV6-1 and J usage is TRBJ1-2. This CDR3 region has 18 residues. Germline V gene lookup returns CDR1 MNHNS and CDR2 SASEGT. Here the CDR3 reads CASPFRDRIKGLVYGYTF.

Frequency places this clonotype as medium-sized. The chain joins TRBV29-1 to TRBJ2-7; the D call from TCRdb, TRBD1, cannot be confirmed without DNA. Germline CDR1 is SQVTM and CDR2 is ANQGSEA. This CDR3 comprises 15 residues. The CDR3 region is CSVEDRDRGLYEQYF.

The chain carries TRBV7-9 and TRBJ2-3. The CDR3 sequence is 13 residues long. Germline CDR1 reads SEHNR; CDR2 reads FQNEAQ (reference sequence). The CDR3 sequence: CASSLMGTDTQYF. The variable domain in full, completed from reference TRBV7-9 and TRBJ2-3, reads DTGVSQNPRHKITKRGQNVTFRCDPISEHNRLYWYRQTLGQGPEFLTYFQNEAQLEKSRLLSDRFSAERPKGSFSTLEIQRTEQGDSAMYLCASSLMGTDTQYFGPGTRLTVL.

According to its frequency, this clonotype is medium-sized. The rearrangement links TRBV11-3 to TRBJ1-1; TCRdb calls TRBD1, which cannot be checked without DNA. The CDR3 extends over 14 amino acids. Germline CDR1 reads SGHNT; CDR2 reads YENEEA. CDR3 region: CASSLRGLRTEAFF.

The V and J genes are TRBV19 and TRBJ2-1. Germline values: CDR1 LNHDA, CDR2 SQIVND (reference sequence). The CDR3 has 13 residues. This CDR3 is CASRSTTGNEQFF.

This rearrangement joins TRBV6-1 to TRBJ2-1; the TCRdb call, TRBD2, lacks DNA for checking. Looked up from germline, CDR1 is MNHNS and CDR2 is SASEGT. The CDR3 runs 13 residues. The CDR3 loop reads CASRLAGGNEQFF.

The rearrangement joins TRBV15 to TRBJ2-2; TCRdb's D call, TRBD2, is unchecked because there is no DNA. Germline V gene sequence: CDR1 LNHNV, CDR2 YYDKDF (reference sequence). The length of the CDR3 is 17 residues. CDR3 sequence reads: CATSRALGPGGTGELFF. Full variable domain (remainder filled in from reference TRBV15 and TRBJ2-2): DAMVIQNPRYQVTQFGKPVTLSCSQTLNHNVMYWYQQKSSQAPKLLFHYYDKDFNNEADTPDNFQSRRPNTSFCFLDIRSPGLGDTAMYLCATSRALGPGGTGELFFGEGSRLTVL.

The rearrangement uses TRBV20-1 and TRBJ2-5; TCRdb gives TRBD2 as the D gene, but with no DNA this cannot be confirmed. Germline CDR1 DFQATT, CDR2 SNEGSKA (reference sequence). CDR3 size: 15 residues. This CDR3 is CSASGSGGGRGTQYF.

By frequency, this clonotype registers medium-sized. This rearrangement joins TRBV15 to TRBJ1-1; TCRdb gives TRBD1 as the D gene, but with no DNA this cannot be confirmed. The CDR3 is made up of 13 amino acids. Germline V gives CDR1 LNHNV, CDR2 YYDKDF (reference sequence). The CDR3: CATSRRTGIEAFF. The full variable domain, its missing parts supplied by reference TRBV15 and TRBJ1-1, is DAMVIQNPRYQVTQFGKPVTLSCSQTLNHNVMYWYQQKSSQAPKLLFHYYDKDFNNEADTPDNFQSRRPNTSFCFLDIRSPGLGDTAMYLCATSRRTGIEAFFGQGTRLTVV.

The chain uses TRBV20-1 and TRBJ2-5; with no DNA, the TCRdb D assignment of TRBD1 cannot be verified. CDR3 length: 17 residues. Germline CDR1 DFQATT, CDR2 SNEGSKA (reference sequence). The CDR3 here is CSAGFGWQGRYQETQYF.

The V call is TRBV11-1, the J call TRBJ1-1; the TCRdb call, TRBD1, lacks DNA for checking. Germline CDR1 and CDR2: SGHAT and FQDESV (reference sequence). The CDR3 totals 14 residues. The CDR3 reads CASSLTPLGTEAFF. Full variable domain (remainder filled in from reference TRBV11-1 and TRBJ1-1): EAEVAQSPRYKITEKSQAVAFWCDPISGHATLYWYRQILGQGPELLVQFQDESVVDDSQLPKDRFSAERLKGVDSTLKIQPAELGDSAMYLCASSLTPLGTEAFFGQGTRLTVV.

The rearrangement links TRBV27 to TRBJ1-5. Germline CDR1 reads MNHEY; CDR2 reads SMNVEV (reference sequence). This CDR3 spans 14 amino acids. The CDR3 protein is CASSYTHPNQPQHF.

This chain joins TRBV20-1 and TRBJ2-7. The CDR3 is made up of 13 amino acids. CDR1 DFQATT and CDR2 SNEGSKA come from the germline V gene (reference sequence). Here the CDR3 reads CSASGGRAYEQYF.

The V call is TRBV12-3 or TRBV12-4, the J call TRBJ1-4. The CDR3 is 12 residues long. This chain's CDR3 is CASSFRWEKLFF.

The chain links TRBV21-1 to TRBJ2-7; TCRdb indicates TRBD2, and absent DNA this call remains unverified. TRBV21-1 is a known pseudogene. The CDR3 covers 11 residues. The CDR3 spells CASSRLNEQYF.

The chain recombines TRBV12-3 or TRBV12-4 with TRBJ2-2; TCRdb outputs TRBD1, but without DNA this stays unchecked. The CDR3 contains 17 residues. The CDR3 sequence is CASSFSPGQTNTGELFF.

The J gene is TRBJ2-2, the V gene TRBV10-3; the D gene TCRdb calls, TRBD2, cannot be checked with no DNA. The germline CDR1 and CDR2 sequences are ENHRY and SYGVKD. The CDR3 sequence is 15 residues long. The CDR3 region is CAISTSGGHAGELFF.

This clonotype ranks as medium-sized in terms of frequency. This chain links TRBV6-5 with TRBJ2-2; TCRdb names TRBD2, which stays unverified in the absence of DNA. This CDR3 is 15 amino acids long. The germline V gene has CDR1 MNHEY and CDR2 SVGAGI. CDR3 loop: CASSSLAANTGELFF.